Each of the 10 T cell receptor beta chains below was sequenced from the same sample in a study of technical replicates of blood from four donors (TCRdb year 2017). The library was built by means of the immunoSEQ multiplex PCR assay. Entries here come from immuneACCESS through TCRdb and include only in-frame sequences with V and J called. Some clones fail to appear in such tables; in the studies checked, an unresolved V gene covers under half of the shortfall, and the cause of the remainder is unknown. The table for this sample lists 50,000 to 55,000 clones; roughly 84% of them were counted only once. Together, the top ten hold 5.6% of the sample. Sequences were obtained from PBMCs. These receptor sequences come from a human donor in good health. Some clones in this sample may be carry-over from other donors' samples.

V and J are TRBV5-4 and TRBJ2-3; no reliable D call. The V end was cut by 4 bases, the J end by 5 bases, with 8 bases between. Germline CDR1 is SGHNT and CDR2 is YYREEE (reference sequence). The CDR3 is 12 amino acids. The CDR3 loop is CASSLDGDTQYF. The DNA of the CDR3 is TGTGCCAGCAGCCTGGACGGAGATACGCAGTATTTT.

The V call is TRBV5-1, the J call TRBJ2-2; 7 bases line up with TRBD2. V dropped 0 bases and J dropped 5; count of bases not matched to a gene: 13. The CDR3 extends over 18 amino acids. The germline gives CDR1 SGHRS, CDR2 YFSETQ. The CDR3 sequence is CASSLAGASRRGTGELFF. The DNA of the CDR3 is TGCGCCAGCAGCTTGGCTGGGGCTTCCCGGCGGGGGACCGGGGAGCTGTTTTTT.

This clone turned up a few times. V usage is TRBV5-1 and J usage is TRBJ2-2, with 11 bases that match TRBD2. CDR3 length: 16 residues. V shed 4 bases, J shed 6 bases, and the junction held 8 bases outside the gene matches. CDR1 is SGHRS and CDR2 is YFSETQ in the germline V gene. The CDR3 region is CASSQGLAGGSGELFF. DNA for the CDR3: TGCGCCAGCAGCCAGGGGCTAGCGGGAGGATCCGGGGAGCTGTTTTTT.

The rearrangement links TRBV30 to TRBJ2-6; weak D call: TRBD1 (5 bases). Germline CDR1 is GTSNPN and CDR2 is SVGIG (reference sequence). This CDR3 has 14 residues. Trimming pared 3 bases from V and 2 bases from J, leaving 8 bases between. DNA of the CDR3: TGTGCCTGGAGCCAGGGTACTGGGGCCAACGTCCTGACTTTC. Translated: CAWSQGTGANVLTF.

The chain links TRBV6-1 to TRBJ1-6; D not resolved. The germline V gene encodes CDR1 MNHNS and CDR2 SASEGT. V lost 2 bases, J lost 0 bases, and 8 bases lay in between. This CDR3 has 16 amino acids. CDR3 in DNA: TGTGCCAGCAGTGAACTGGGCAGCTCCTATAATTCACCCCTCCACTTT. The encoded protein is CASSELGSSYNSPLHF.

The chain is built from TRBV2 and TRBJ2-3, with 8 positions matching TRBD1. Germline trimming cut 2 bases from V and 0 bases from J; bases unmatched to any gene: 4. Germline V gene data show CDR1 as SNHLY and CDR2 as FYNNEI. The CDR3 length is 16 residues. The CDR3 loop is CASSEMTGESTDTQYF. The CDR3 DNA reads TGTGCCAGCAGTGAAATGACAGGGGAAAGCACAGATACGCAGTATTTT.

The genes are TRBV5-1 and TRBJ1-5, with 7 bases lining up with TRBD1. Per the germline V gene, CDR1 is SGHRS and CDR2 is YFSETQ. The V and J ends lost 2 bases and 4 bases, in that order; junction bases with no gene match: 6. This CDR3 has 15 residues. The CDR3 region is CASSLGDSQNQPQHF. For the CDR3, the DNA is TGCGCCAGCAGCTTAGGGGACAGTCAGAATCAGCCCCAGCATTTT. Full variable domain (missing parts from reference TRBV5-1 and TRBJ1-5): KAGVTQTPRYLIKTRGQQVTLSCSPISGHRSVSWYQQTPGQGLQFLFEYFSETQRNKGNFPGRFSGRQFSNSRSEMNVSTLELGDSALYLCASSLGDSQNQPQHFGDGTRLSIL.

This sequence joins TRBV5-1 and TRBJ2-5; 7 nucleotides align to TRBD2. This CDR3 contains 14 residues. After removal of 6 bases from V and 5 bases from J, the junction contained 10 bases not matched to a gene. Germline-derived CDR1 and CDR2 are SGHRS and YFSETQ. The CDR3 nucleotides read TGCGCCAGCAAGCCCGGGGGAGGGCGGGAGACCCAGTACTTC. Amino acids: CASKPGGGRETQYF.

The chain combines TRBV4-3 with TRBJ2-7; the match to TRBD1 covers 8 bases. V dropped 3 bases and J dropped 2; count of bases not matched to a gene: 6. Per germline, CDR1 LGHNA and CDR2 YSLEER. The CDR3 spans 15 residues. The CDR3 reads CASSQAGTGAYEQYF. The CDR3 nucleotides read TGCGCCAGCAGCCAGGCCGGGACAGGAGCCTACGAGCAGTACTTC.

The genes are TRBV5-6 and TRBJ1-2; tentative D call: TRBD1 (6 bases). Germline lookup yields CDR1 SGHDT and CDR2 YYEEEE. This CDR3 is 15 amino acids long. Trimming took 4 bases from V and 4 from J, leaving 17 bases between them. Here the CDR3 reads CASSPTDRPFYGYTF. In nucleotides, the CDR3 is TGTGCCAGCAGCCCGACCGACAGGCCTTTCTATGGCTACACCTTC.